The text below deals with one TCR beta chain. Its antigen is currently unknown. This entry comes from a study of Graves' ophthalmopathy and Graves' hyperthyroidism. Notes on the study in general: Clonotypes were expanded in thyroid at above 0.001 frequency, and most also appeared in blood.

The study amplified TCR beta CDR3 regions using RNA transcripts. An initial RT-PCR round employing HTBI primers preceded a second-round multiplex PCR. TCRdb re-called the multiplex PCR reads through MiXCR, storing one row per CDR3 protein. Of almost 750,000 distinct CDR3 sequences listed, roughly 40% are singletons. V was clipped by 7 bases and J by 0 bases, with 15 bases between them. In germline, CDR1 is LNHDA, CDR2 SQIVND (reference sequence). The CDR3 is made up of 16 amino acids. Each donor who had ophthalmopathy showed moderate-to-severe activity, a CAS of ≥3, a NOSPECS of ≥4, and a duration under 3 months.

The sequenced sample was peripheral blood. The TCR was taken from an adult man with Graves' ophthalmopathy. This chain connects TRBV19 to TRBJ1-4; D is undetermined. This CDR3 is CASTSPAIATNEKLFF. For the CDR3, the DNA is TGTGCCAGTACTTCTCCCGCGATAGCAACTAATGAAAAACTGTTTTTT.